These T cell receptor beta chains were read from a single sample in a study of T cell changes during pregnancy in multiple sclerosis. Data came from immunoSEQ multiplex PCR; TCRdb stores just in-frame clones and leaves some out. The table records roughly 61,000 clones, about 94% of them present only once. This specimen was CD8+ T cells from peripheral blood mononuclear cells, taken after pregnancy. These receptors were obtained from a female donor with multiple sclerosis, enrolled in a pregnancy study. Both conserved end residues are part of each CDR3. Each record gives: J gene, clone size, V gene, D gene, CDR3 protein, CDR3 DNA. A D gene is named only where the DNA matches it firmly. Expanded clones are given a class, and other clones once, few, many or no size at all.

j_call: TRBJ2-7; clone_size: .; v_call: TRBV5-4; d_call: TRBD2; cdr3_aa: CASSLAPSGSYEQYF; cdr3_nt: TGTGCCAGCAGCTTGGCCCCTAGCGGCTCCTACGAGCAGTACTTC
j_call: TRBJ1-1; clone_size: once; v_call: TRBV4-2; d_call: TRBD1; cdr3_aa: CASSQGTGDPMNTEAFF; cdr3_nt: TGTGCCAGCAGCCAAGGGACAGGGGACCCGATGAACACTGAAGCTTTCTTT
j_call: TRBJ2-5; clone_size: .; v_call: TRBV4-1; d_call: TRBD2; cdr3_aa: CAAGGVFQETQYF; cdr3_nt: TGCGCCGCCGGGGGGGTATTCCAAGAGACCCAGTACTTC
j_call: TRBJ2-7; clone_size: .; v_call: TRBV6-1; d_call: .; cdr3_aa: CASSEEGDSSYEQYF; cdr3_nt: TGTGCCAGCAGTGAGGAGGGTGACAGCTCCTACGAGCAGTACTTC
j_call: TRBJ2-7; clone_size: .; v_call: TRBV9; d_call: TRBD1; cdr3_aa: CASSRDRGVGEQYF; cdr3_nt: TGTGCCAGCAGCCGTGACAGGGGGGTGGGCGAGCAGTACTTC
j_call: TRBJ1-5; clone_size: .; v_call: TRBV19; d_call: .; cdr3_aa: CASSITDYSNQPQHF; cdr3_nt: TGTGCCAGTAGTATAACAGACTATAGCAATCAGCCCCAGCATTTT
j_call: TRBJ2-1; clone_size: .; v_call: TRBV4-3; d_call: .; cdr3_aa: CASSQDQAGESSYNEQFF; cdr3_nt: TGCGCCAGCAGCCAAGATCAGGCGGGTGAGAGCTCCTACAATGAGCAGTTCTTC
j_call: TRBJ2-1; clone_size: .; v_call: TRBV19; d_call: TRBD2; cdr3_aa: CASSMGSGGYNEQFF; cdr3_nt: TGTGCCAGTAGTATGGGTAGCGGGGGTTACAATGAGCAGTTCTTC
j_call: TRBJ2-7; clone_size: .; v_call: TRBV2; d_call: .; cdr3_aa: CASSLLTYEQYF; cdr3_nt: TGTGCCAGCAGTCTTCTTACATACGAGCAGTACTTC
j_call: TRBJ2-7; clone_size: .; v_call: TRBV7-9; d_call: .; cdr3_aa: CASSPQTSRDYEQYF; cdr3_nt: TGTGCCAGCAGCCCCCAGACTAGTCGAGACTACGAGCAGTACTTC
j_call: TRBJ2-1; clone_size: .; v_call: TRBV30; d_call: .; cdr3_aa: CAWRARMEPPYYNEQFF; cdr3_nt: TGTGCCTGGAGAGCTCGCATGGAGCCCCCCTACTACAATGAGCAGTTCTTC
j_call: TRBJ2-3; clone_size: once; v_call: TRBV9; d_call: TRBD1; cdr3_aa: CASSEGAIQDTQYF; cdr3_nt: TGTGCCAGCAGCGAGGGGGCGATCCAAGATACGCAGTATTTT
j_call: TRBJ1-1; clone_size: .; v_call: TRBV23-1; d_call: .; cdr3_aa: CASTQGDRGTEAFF; cdr3_nt: TGCGCCAGCACTCAAGGCGACAGAGGCACTGAAGCTTTCTTT
j_call: TRBJ2-1; clone_size: .; v_call: TRBV11-2; d_call: TRBD2; cdr3_aa: CASSLIAGGGEQFF; cdr3_nt: TGTGCCAGCAGCCTTATAGCGGGGGGGGGTGAGCAGTTCTTC
j_call: TRBJ1-1; clone_size: few; v_call: TRBV4-2; d_call: .; cdr3_aa: CASSQAQGQNTEAFF; cdr3_nt: TGTGCCAGCAGCCAGGCCCAGGGGCAAAACACTGAAGCTTTCTTT
j_call: TRBJ2-1; clone_size: .; v_call: TRBV5-1; d_call: TRBD2; cdr3_aa: CASSLAWTSGRSRYNEQFF; cdr3_nt: TGCGCCAGCAGCTTGGCCTGGACTAGCGGGAGATCACGGTACAATGAGCAGTTCTTC
j_call: TRBJ2-1; clone_size: .; v_call: TRBV7-9; d_call: TRBD2; cdr3_aa: CASSSQEYTGTSVYNEQFF; cdr3_nt: TGTGCCAGCAGCTCCCAGGAGTATACCGGGACTAGCGTCTACAATGAGCAGTTCTTC
j_call: TRBJ2-3; clone_size: once; v_call: TRBV9; d_call: TRBD2; cdr3_aa: CASSVSPTSGTTDTQYF; cdr3_nt: TGTGCCAGCAGCGTAAGCCCGACTAGCGGGACCACAGATACGCAGTATTTT
j_call: TRBJ2-1; clone_size: .; v_call: TRBV7-6; d_call: TRBD2; cdr3_aa: CASSPIAGVSYNEQFF; cdr3_nt: TGTGCCAGCAGCCCAATAGCGGGAGTGTCCTACAATGAGCAGTTCTTC
j_call: TRBJ2-1; clone_size: .; v_call: TRBV25-1; d_call: TRBD2; cdr3_aa: CASSATSGYYNEQFF; cdr3_nt: TGTGCCAGCAGCGCCACTAGCGGGTACTACAATGAGCAGTTCTTC
j_call: TRBJ1-4; clone_size: .; v_call: TRBV28; d_call: .; cdr3_aa: CASSLGAGEGIDEKLFF; cdr3_nt: TGTGCCAGCAGTTTGGGGGCAGGGGAGGGGATTGATGAAAAACTGTTTTTT
j_call: TRBJ1-2; clone_size: .; v_call: TRBV10-3; d_call: .; cdr3_aa: CAINTGGFNYGYTF; cdr3_nt: TGTGCCATCAACACCGGAGGATTTAACTATGGCTACACCTTC
j_call: TRBJ1-1; clone_size: .; v_call: TRBV28; d_call: .; cdr3_aa: CASSLGQGYNTEAFF; cdr3_nt: TGTGCCAGCAGTTTGGGTCAGGGGTACAACACTGAAGCTTTCTTT
j_call: TRBJ1-1; clone_size: .; v_call: TRBV6-1; d_call: TRBD1; cdr3_aa: CASSERWQGAGNTEAFF; cdr3_nt: TGTGCCAGCAGTGAAAGGTGGCAGGGGGCGGGCAACACTGAAGCTTTCTTT
j_call: TRBJ2-7; clone_size: once; v_call: TRBV28; d_call: .; cdr3_aa: CASSFNPPEQYF; cdr3_nt: TGTGCCAGCAGTTTTAATCCCCCCGAGCAGTACTTC
j_call: TRBJ2-6; clone_size: .; v_call: TRBV11-1; d_call: .; cdr3_aa: CASSPNRGSGANVLTF; cdr3_nt: TGTGCCAGCAGCCCCAATCGGGGCTCTGGGGCCAACGTCCTGACTTTC
j_call: TRBJ1-2; clone_size: .; v_call: TRBV21-1; d_call: .; cdr3_aa: CASSTPPWTGEAYGYTF; cdr3_nt: TGTGCCAGCAGCACCCCTCCTTGGACAGGGGAGGCCTATGGCTACACCTTC
j_call: TRBJ1-2; clone_size: once; v_call: TRBV4-1; d_call: .; cdr3_aa: CASSQDLMDSYGYTF; cdr3_nt: TGCGCCAGCAGCCAAGATCTTATGGACAGCTATGGCTACACCTTC
j_call: TRBJ2-1; clone_size: .; v_call: TRBV7-8; d_call: TRBD1; cdr3_aa: CASSLWGQLYNEQFF; cdr3_nt: TGTGCCAGCAGCTTATGGGGACAGCTATACAATGAGCAGTTCTTC
j_call: TRBJ2-5; clone_size: once; v_call: TRBV29-1; d_call: .; cdr3_aa: CSVDKGSGETQYF; cdr3_nt: TGCAGCGTCGATAAGGGTAGCGGAGAGACCCAGTACTTC
j_call: TRBJ2-1; clone_size: .; v_call: TRBV7-7; d_call: TRBD2; cdr3_aa: CASSLGVAGGFEQFF; cdr3_nt: TGTGCCAGCAGCTTAGGGGTAGCGGGAGGGTTTGAGCAGTTCTTC
j_call: TRBJ1-1; clone_size: .; v_call: TRBV11-2; d_call: TRBD1; cdr3_aa: CASSLRTGVGTEAFF; cdr3_nt: TGTGCCAGCAGCTTAAGAACAGGGGTCGGCACTGAAGCTTTCTTT
j_call: TRBJ2-1; clone_size: .; v_call: TRBV5-6; d_call: .; cdr3_aa: CASRPFRVGEQFF; cdr3_nt: TGTGCCAGCAGACCATTCAGGGTGGGTGAGCAGTTCTTC
j_call: TRBJ1-2; clone_size: once; v_call: TRBV18; d_call: .; cdr3_aa: CASSPLSPDSSDYGYTF; cdr3_nt: TGTGCCAGCTCACCTCTTTCTCCGGACAGCTCGGACTATGGCTACACCTTC
j_call: TRBJ1-1; clone_size: .; v_call: TRBV15; d_call: TRBD1; cdr3_aa: CATSRAGQGLNTEAFF; cdr3_nt: TGTGCCACCAGCAGAGCGGGACAGGGTCTAAACACTGAAGCTTTCTTT
j_call: TRBJ1-3; clone_size: .; v_call: TRBV14; d_call: .; cdr3_aa: CASSPRGGTGNTIYF; cdr3_nt: TGTGCCAGCAGCCCAAGGGGAGGGACTGGAAACACCATATATTTT
j_call: TRBJ1-1; clone_size: few; v_call: TRBV9; d_call: .; cdr3_aa: CASSPAGGGSGEAFF; cdr3_nt: TGTGCCAGCAGCCCCGCCGGGGGTGGGAGTGGTGAAGCTTTCTTT
j_call: TRBJ2-1; clone_size: .; v_call: TRBV4-3; d_call: TRBD1; cdr3_aa: CASSQGHRGLDEQFF; cdr3_nt: TGCGCCAGCAGCCAAGGGCATAGGGGGCTCGATGAGCAGTTCTTC
j_call: TRBJ1-5; clone_size: .; v_call: TRBV27; d_call: TRBD1; cdr3_aa: CASSLQGAGQPQHF; cdr3_nt: TGTGCCAGCAGTTTACAGGGGGCAGGACAGCCCCAGCATTTT
j_call: TRBJ2-5; clone_size: .; v_call: TRBV7-9; d_call: TRBD2; cdr3_aa: CASGELAGGVGETQYF; cdr3_nt: TGTGCCAGCGGGGAACTAGCGGGAGGAGTGGGAGAGACCCAGTACTTC
j_call: TRBJ2-7; clone_size: .; v_call: TRBV10-1; d_call: .; cdr3_aa: CASSWTAYEQYF; cdr3_nt: TGCGCCAGCAGTTGGACAGCCTACGAGCAGTACTTC
j_call: TRBJ2-1; clone_size: .; v_call: TRBV10-2; d_call: TRBD2; cdr3_aa: CASRGLAGGPDEQFF; cdr3_nt: TGCGCCAGCAGGGGACTAGCGGGAGGGCCCGATGAGCAGTTCTTC
j_call: TRBJ2-2; clone_size: .; v_call: TRBV7-3; d_call: TRBD2; cdr3_aa: CASSFFLAGDTGELFF; cdr3_nt: TGTGCCAGCAGCTTTTTCCTAGCGGGAGATACCGGGGAGCTGTTTTTT
j_call: TRBJ1-2; clone_size: .; v_call: TRBV4-3; d_call: TRBD1; cdr3_aa: CASSQEHRGGYGYTF; cdr3_nt: TGCGCCAGCAGCCAAGAACACAGGGGGGGCTATGGCTACACCTTC
j_call: TRBJ2-1; clone_size: .; v_call: TRBV9; d_call: TRBD2; cdr3_aa: CASSSRPSGSLYNEQFF; cdr3_nt: TGTGCCAGCAGCTCCCGCCCTAGCGGGAGTCTGTACAATGAGCAGTTCTTC
j_call: TRBJ2-1; clone_size: .; v_call: TRBV15; d_call: .; cdr3_aa: CATSRQYNEQFF; cdr3_nt: TGTGCCACCAGCAGACAGTACAATGAGCAGTTCTTC
j_call: TRBJ2-5; clone_size: .; v_call: TRBV27; d_call: TRBD1; cdr3_aa: CASRHRQGRETQYF; cdr3_nt: TGTGCCAGCAGACATCGACAGGGAAGAGAGACCCAGTACTTC
j_call: TRBJ2-7; clone_size: once; v_call: TRBV5-1; d_call: TRBD1; cdr3_aa: CASSLGQGGIYEQYF; cdr3_nt: TGCGCCAGCAGCTTGGGACAGGGGGGAATCTACGAGCAGTACTTC
j_call: TRBJ1-1; clone_size: .; v_call: TRBV5-1; d_call: .; cdr3_aa: CASSSDGRGSTEAFF; cdr3_nt: TGCGCCAGCAGCTCGGACGGCAGGGGATCCACTGAAGCTTTCTTT
j_call: TRBJ2-1; clone_size: .; v_call: TRBV6-1; d_call: .; cdr3_aa: CASFRGKQFF; cdr3_nt: TGTGCCAGTTTCAGGGGCAAGCAGTTCTTC
j_call: TRBJ2-3; clone_size: .; v_call: TRBV11-2; d_call: .; cdr3_aa: CASSLTGDTQYF; cdr3_nt: TGTGCCAGCAGCTTAACCGGGGATACGCAGTATTTT
j_call: TRBJ1-2; clone_size: .; v_call: TRBV5-5; d_call: TRBD1; cdr3_aa: CASSSSGGRGYTF; cdr3_nt: TGTGCCAGCAGCAGCTCAGGGGGTCGCGGCTACACCTTC
j_call: TRBJ2-7; clone_size: .; v_call: TRBV7-9; d_call: .; cdr3_aa: CASSMDRGGEQYF; cdr3_nt: TGTGCCAGCAGTATGGACCGCGGAGGCGAGCAGTACTTC
j_call: TRBJ2-5; clone_size: .; v_call: TRBV4-1; d_call: TRBD1; cdr3_aa: CASSYWTGGYETQYF; cdr3_nt: TGCGCCAGCAGCTACTGGACAGGGGGCTATGAGACCCAGTACTTC
j_call: TRBJ2-7; clone_size: .; v_call: TRBV27; d_call: .; cdr3_aa: CASSLSGGWSYEQYF; cdr3_nt: TGTGCCAGCAGTTTATCGGGCGGGTGGTCCTACGAGCAGTACTTC